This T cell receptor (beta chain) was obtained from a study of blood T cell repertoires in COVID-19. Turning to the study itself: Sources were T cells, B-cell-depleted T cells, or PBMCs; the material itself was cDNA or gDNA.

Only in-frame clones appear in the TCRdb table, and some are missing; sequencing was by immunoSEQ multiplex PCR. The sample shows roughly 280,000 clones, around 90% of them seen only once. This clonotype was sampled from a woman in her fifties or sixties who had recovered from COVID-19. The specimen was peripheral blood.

This CDR3 is CASSSPDRAQETQYF. CDR3 nucleotides: TGTGCCAGCTCTTCGCCGGACAGGGCCCAAGAGACCCAGTACTTC. The chain joins TRBV6-5 to TRBJ2-5, with 8 bases lining up with TRBD1. Per the germline V gene, CDR1 is MNHEY and CDR2 is SVGAGI. After removal of 8 bases from V and 1 base from J, the junction contained 9 bases not matched to a gene. This CDR3 region has 15 residues.